This entry features one TCR beta chain sequence. Its antigen is undetermined. This sample was included in a study of beta chain features in type 1 diabetes. After removal of 4 bases from V and 4 bases from J, the junction contained 7 bases not matched to a gene. The CDR3 is made up of 15 amino acids. The germline V gene has CDR1 SGHRS and CDR2 YFSETQ. Study-level results: Significant though moderate, a shortening of TCRB CDR3s appeared in all four CD4+ subsets of Type 1 diabetes patients.

All of the isolated RNA was reverse transcribed, so expressed TCRB transcripts were sequenced. Sequenced by immunoSEQ multiplex PCR; TCRdb stores in-frame clones only, minus some. The profile shows some 240,000 clones, 16% of them singletons. This TCR derives from a man aged 30 to 39 with type 1 diabetes. The sequencing sample was made of naive CD4+ T cells from blood. The chain employs TRBV5-1 and TRBJ2-5; 10 nucleotides align to TRBD1. The CDR3 region has the DNA TGCGCCAGCAGCGTGGGACAGGGGAGGATAGAGACCCAGTACTTC. Translated, it gives CASSVGQGRIETQYF.